This T cell receptor (beta chain) was profiled in a study of a mutant IDH1 vaccine in newly diagnosed glioma. Profiling relied on immunoSEQ multiplex PCR, and the TCRdb table lists in-frame clones only, not all of them. The data contain fewer than 90,000 clones, 84% of them singletons. Time point described: week 35, safety follow-up. The content of each vaccine dose was 300 ug of mutant IDH1 20-mer peptide, and topical imiquimod accompanied it. Details on this clone: Its antigen is not identified.

V was clipped by 4 bases and J by 4 bases; unmatched bases: 14. The germline V gene has CDR1 SGHRS and CDR2 YFSETQ. The CDR3 extends over 17 amino acids. The clonotype was recovered from a man between 18 and 29 years old with glioma. V gene TRBV5-1 combines with J gene TRBJ2-1; 7 bases align to TRBD1. The sequencing used PBMCs, collected from a glioma patient whose treatment included an IDH1 peptide vaccine. The CDR3, as DNA: TGCGCCAGCAGCAGGGGTACAGGGGTGGGGGTATACAATGAGCAGTTCTTC. Translating it yields CASSRGTGVGVYNEQFF.